This T cell receptor (beta chain) was sequenced in a study of early T cells in non-severe SARS-CoV-2 infection. Study background: From unsorted whole blood, bulk RNA was sequenced, and the chains remained unpaired.

General observations from the study: Anti-spike CD8 responses were favored by VDJdb matching, which missed private and CD4 specificities.

Each cDNA molecule carried a unique molecular identifier. TCRdb fed the 5' RACE reads into MiXCR, producing one record per CDR3 protein. The table includes 20,000 to 30,000 distinct CDR3 sequences, over 3.5% detected once. This CDR3 contains 17 residues. The V gene end was trimmed by 1 base and the J gene end by 2 bases; junction bases not matched to a gene: 7. Germline loops: CDR1 LGHDT, CDR2 YNNKEL (reference sequence). This clonotype was found many times. Its antigen is unknown. Sequencing was done on a sample of whole blood. The sequence was collected from an adult who was a healthcare worker with PCR-confirmed SARS-CoV-2 infection or an uninfected control (not recorded which). The chain employs TRBV3-1 and TRBJ2-1, with 8 bases that match TRBD2. CDR3 sequence (DNA): TGTGCCAGCAGCCAAGGTGATGGGCGGGAGGCCTACAATGAGCAGTTCTTC. Translated: CASSQGDGREAYNEQFF.